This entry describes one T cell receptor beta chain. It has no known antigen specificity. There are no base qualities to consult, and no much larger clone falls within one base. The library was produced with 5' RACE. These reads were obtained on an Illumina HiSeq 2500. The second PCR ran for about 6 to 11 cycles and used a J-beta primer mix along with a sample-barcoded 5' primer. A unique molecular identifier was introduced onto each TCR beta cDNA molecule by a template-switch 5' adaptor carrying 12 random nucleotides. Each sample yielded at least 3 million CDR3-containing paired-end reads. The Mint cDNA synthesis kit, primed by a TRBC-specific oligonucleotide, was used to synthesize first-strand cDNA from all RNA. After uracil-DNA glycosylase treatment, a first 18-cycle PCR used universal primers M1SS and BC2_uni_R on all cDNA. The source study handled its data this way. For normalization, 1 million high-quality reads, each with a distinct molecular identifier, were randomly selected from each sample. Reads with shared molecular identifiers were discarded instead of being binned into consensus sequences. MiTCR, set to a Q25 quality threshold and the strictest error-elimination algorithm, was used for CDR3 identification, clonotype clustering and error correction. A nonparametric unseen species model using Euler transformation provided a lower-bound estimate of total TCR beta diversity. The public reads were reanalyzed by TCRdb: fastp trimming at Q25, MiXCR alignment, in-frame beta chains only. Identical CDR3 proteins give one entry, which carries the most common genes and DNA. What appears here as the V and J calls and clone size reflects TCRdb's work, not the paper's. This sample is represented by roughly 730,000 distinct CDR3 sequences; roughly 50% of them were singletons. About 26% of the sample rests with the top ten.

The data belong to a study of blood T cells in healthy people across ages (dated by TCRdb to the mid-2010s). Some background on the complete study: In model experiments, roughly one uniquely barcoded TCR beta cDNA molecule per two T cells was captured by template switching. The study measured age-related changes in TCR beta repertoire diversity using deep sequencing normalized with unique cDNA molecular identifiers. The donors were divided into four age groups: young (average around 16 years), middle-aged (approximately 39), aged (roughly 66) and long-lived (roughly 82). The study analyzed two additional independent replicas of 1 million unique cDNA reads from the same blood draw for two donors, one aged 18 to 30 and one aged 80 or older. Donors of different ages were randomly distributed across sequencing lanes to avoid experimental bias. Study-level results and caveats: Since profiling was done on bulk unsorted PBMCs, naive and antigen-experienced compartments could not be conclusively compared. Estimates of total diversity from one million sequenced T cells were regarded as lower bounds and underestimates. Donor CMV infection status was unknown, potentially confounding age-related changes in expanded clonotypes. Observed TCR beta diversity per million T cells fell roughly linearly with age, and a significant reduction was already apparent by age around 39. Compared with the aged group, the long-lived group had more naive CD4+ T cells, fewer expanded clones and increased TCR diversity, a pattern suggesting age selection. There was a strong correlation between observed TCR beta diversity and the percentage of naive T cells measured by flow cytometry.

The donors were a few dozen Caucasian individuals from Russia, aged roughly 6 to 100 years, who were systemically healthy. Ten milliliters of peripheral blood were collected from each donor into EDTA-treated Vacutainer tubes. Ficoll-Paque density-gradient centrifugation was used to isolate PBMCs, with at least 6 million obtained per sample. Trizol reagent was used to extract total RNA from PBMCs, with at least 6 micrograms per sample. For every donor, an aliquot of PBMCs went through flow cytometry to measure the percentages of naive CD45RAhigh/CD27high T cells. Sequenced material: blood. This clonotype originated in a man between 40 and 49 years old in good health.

The nucleotide sequence is given as TGTGCCAGCAGCCGACAACAAGGCAATGAGCAGTTCTTC. It translates to CASSRQQGNEQFF. Recombination joined TRBV3-1 with TRBJ2-1; the D gene identity is not certain. The germline ends are 10 bases apart after V is trimmed by 4 bases and J by 6 bases. The CDR3 numbers 13 residues from cysteine through phenylalanine. Of the read, only the CDR3 DNA is kept; its 39 bases are in frame from base 1. From a lookup of the germline V gene (reference sequence), CDR1 and CDR2 are LGHDT and YNNKEL.